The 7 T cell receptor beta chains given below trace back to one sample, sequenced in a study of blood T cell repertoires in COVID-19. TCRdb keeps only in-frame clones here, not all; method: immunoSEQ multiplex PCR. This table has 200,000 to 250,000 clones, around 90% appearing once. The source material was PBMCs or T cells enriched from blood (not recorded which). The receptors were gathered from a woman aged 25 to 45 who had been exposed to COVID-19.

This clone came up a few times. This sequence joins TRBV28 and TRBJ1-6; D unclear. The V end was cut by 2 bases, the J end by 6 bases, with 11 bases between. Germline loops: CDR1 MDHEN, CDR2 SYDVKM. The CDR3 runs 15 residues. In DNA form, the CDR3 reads TGTGCCAGCAGTTTAACCCCACTCATTAATTCACCCCTCCACTTT. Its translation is CASSLTPLINSPLHF.

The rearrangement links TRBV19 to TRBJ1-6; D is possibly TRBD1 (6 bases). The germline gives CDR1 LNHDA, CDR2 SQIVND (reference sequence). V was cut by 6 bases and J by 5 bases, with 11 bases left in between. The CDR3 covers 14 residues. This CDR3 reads CASSRTADNSPLHF. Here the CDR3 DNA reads TGTGCCAGTAGCCGGACAGCGGATAATTCACCCCTCCACTTT.

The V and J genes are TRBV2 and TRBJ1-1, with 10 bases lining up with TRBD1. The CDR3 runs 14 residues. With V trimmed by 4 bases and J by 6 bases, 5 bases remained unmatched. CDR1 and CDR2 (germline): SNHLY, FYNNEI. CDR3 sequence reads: CASSVTGGRPEAFF. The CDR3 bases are TGTGCCAGCAGTGTGACAGGGGGCAGGCCTGAAGCTTTCTTT.

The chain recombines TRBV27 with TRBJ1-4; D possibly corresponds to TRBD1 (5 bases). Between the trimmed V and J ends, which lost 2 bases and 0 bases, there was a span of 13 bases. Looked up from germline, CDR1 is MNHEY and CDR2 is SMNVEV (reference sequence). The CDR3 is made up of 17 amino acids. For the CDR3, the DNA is TGTGCCAGCAGTTTACCCCCACAGGCTGCAACTAATGAAAAACTGTTTTTT. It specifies CASSLPPQAATNEKLFF.

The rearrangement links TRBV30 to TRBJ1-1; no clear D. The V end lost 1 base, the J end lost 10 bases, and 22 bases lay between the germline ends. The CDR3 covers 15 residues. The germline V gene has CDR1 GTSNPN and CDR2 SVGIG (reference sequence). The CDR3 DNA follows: TGTGCCTGGAGTGCCCTCCTCACAGTGGGCGGAGGAGCTTTCTTT. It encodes CAWSALLTVGGGAFF. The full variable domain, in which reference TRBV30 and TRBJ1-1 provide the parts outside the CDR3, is SQTIHQWPATLVQPVGSPLSLECTVEGTSNPNLYWYRQAAGRGLQLLFYSVGIGQISSEVPQNLSASRPQDRQFILSSKKLLLSDSGFYLCAWSALLTVGGGAFFGQGTRLTVV.

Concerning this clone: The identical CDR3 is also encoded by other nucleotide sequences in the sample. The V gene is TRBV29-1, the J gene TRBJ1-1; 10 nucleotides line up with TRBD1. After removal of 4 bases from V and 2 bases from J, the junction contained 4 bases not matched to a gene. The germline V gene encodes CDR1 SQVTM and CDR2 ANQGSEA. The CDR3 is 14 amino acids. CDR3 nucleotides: TGCAGCGTTGCCGGGGACAGGGGCAACACTGAAGCTTTCTTT. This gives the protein CSVAGDRGNTEAFF.

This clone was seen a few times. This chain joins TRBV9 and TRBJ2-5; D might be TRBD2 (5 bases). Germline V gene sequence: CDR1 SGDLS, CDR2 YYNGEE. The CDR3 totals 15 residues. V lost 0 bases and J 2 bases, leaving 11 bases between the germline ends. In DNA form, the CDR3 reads TGTGCCAGCAGCGTAGTCGGGGTCCTTCAAGAGACCCAGTACTTC. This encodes CASSVVGVLQETQYF.